This T cell receptor (beta chain) was recorded in a study of shared clonotypes between healthy human individuals (TCRdb year 2020). Regarding the study in general: The cohort comprised a couple of women and a few men aged 18 to 49 years. Per donor, three plates each were used for CD4 naive and CD4 memory, two for CD8 naive, and one for CD8 memory. Blood TCR repertoires of about five healthy adults were deeply sequenced to estimate repertoire size and the extent of clonotype sharing between individuals. To increase sequencing depth and limit assay-specific biases, TCR repertoire library preparation and sequencing were carried out by different laboratories using diverse techniques. Leukapheresis yielded between about 0.85 and 9 billion PBMCs per donor.

CD8 naive samples were obtained by positive selection for CCR7 among CD45RO-negative cells, yielding a CD45RA+CCR7+ population from which TemRA cells were excluded. Healthy HIV-negative adults with no recently reported acute infections or vaccinations were included as donors. Every donor was a Caucasian adult living in Nashville, Tennessee, USA. After blood collection by leukapheresis, PBMCs were isolated using Ficoll-Histopaque density gradient centrifugation and then cryopreserved in the vapor phase of liquid nitrogen. Purity and quantity of every magnetically sorted T cell population were checked by analytical flow cytometry. From each sorted fraction, genomic DNA was isolated and quantified by UV absorbance on a Nanodrop 2000c. Using the deep immunoSEQ assay, multiplex PCR amplified TCR CDR3 regions from genomic DNA. Genomic DNA extracted from each cell subset was distributed evenly over all wells of several immunoSEQ 96-well plates, and each plate served as one replicate. For sorted subsets, roughly 0.2 ug genomic DNA, equal to 30,000 to 35,000 T cell genomes, was loaded into each replicate PCR. Purified libraries were measured with a Qubit 3.0 fluorometer, size-checked on a Bioanalyzer 2100, and measured again with the KAPA Library Quantification kit. Every immunoSEQ 96-well plate was sequenced on a separate single-read 150-cycle Illumina NextSeq 550 flow cell. As for the authors' bioinformatics: Because the immunoSEQ output held only junctional sequences and lacked quality scores, the filtering could not match the filtering applied to full-length reads. Sequences were annotated with PyIR, a Python wrapper for IgBLAST v1.9, and V/J genes and CDR3 were assigned using IMGT germline references. Reads were filtered out if the reads had weak V/J assignments (E-value above 1e-6), no CDR3, stop codons, out-of-frame junctions, or ambiguous translated residues. V3J clonotypes were defined by identical inferred V gene, J gene, and CDR3 amino acid sequence. To compute the percentage overlap between repertoires, the number of shared unique clonotypes was divided by the size of the smaller repertoire. Three approaches were used to assess repertoire richness: RTK rarefaction, the Chao1 estimator, and Recon v2.1 estimates of unobserved clonotypes. Generation probabilities for all TCRbeta clonotypes obtained by the gDNA method from a few donors were computed using OLGA. TCRdb carries this immuneACCESS record with in-frame sequences only. Its versions omit some clonotypes, under half of them owing to an unresolved V gene in the studies checked, with the rest unexplained. Clonal size and the V and J genes are those of that table, whereas D and trimming came from the DNA. The sample contains about 680,000 clones, approximately 90% of them found a single time. 24% of the sample lies in the top ten.

What the research found in general, with its limitations: Pairwise subsampling led to the expectation that sequencing depth would affect the degree of clonotype sharing among donors. Naive subsets generally had larger estimated clonotype richness than memory subsets. The genetic and exposure-history diversity represented was limited by the small number of donors. Compared with non-shared clonotypes, the clonotypes found in all four sorted-subset donors had higher generation probabilities. Roughly 5% of naive CD4, 3.5% of naive CD8, 2% to 2.5% of memory CD4, and 0.4% of memory CD8 clonotypes were shared across several donors. Even with the large sequencing depth, rarefaction of the sorted-subset datasets indicated that sequencing was incomplete. Sampling was limited to blood, and TCR repertoires in tissue likely differ from TCR repertoires in blood.

CDR1 and CDR2 (MNHEY, SMNVEV) derive from the germline V gene (reference sequence). V has 6 bases trimmed and J has 8 bases trimmed; junction bases matching no gene number 7. The CDR3 runs 14 amino acids, cysteine and phenylalanine included. Left in the record is the CDR3 DNA by itself, 42 bases read in frame from the first base. This clone was observed a handful of times. Which antigen it targets is not known. No base quality values were provided; no much bigger clone lies one nucleotide off. Other DNA sequences within the sample encode an identical CDR3. The origin of this receptor is a man aged 25 to 45 in good health. The chain joins TRBV27 to TRBJ1-4, with TRBD1 matching 9 junction bases. The sample taken for sequencing was naive CD8+ T cells sorted from blood. The cell subset or site label on this specimen signifies: CD45RA+CCR7+. For the CDR3, the sequence is CASSSGTGWEKLFF. The nucleotide sequence reads as follows: TGTGCCAGCAGCTCCGGGACAGGGTGGGAAAAACTGTTTTTT. The full variable domain, with segments outside the CDR3 supplied by the reference TRBV27 and TRBJ1-4 proteins, appears as EAQVTQNPRYLITVTGKKLTVTCSQNMNHEYMSWYRQDPGLGLRQIYYSMNVEVTDKGDVPEGYKVSRKEKRNFPLILESPSPNQTSLYFCASSSGTGWEKLFFGSGTQLSVL.